Below, 32 T cell receptor beta chains from the same sample are listed, as sequenced in a study of blood T cells in healthy people across ages. A second PCR, run for roughly 7 to 11 cycles, used a sample-barcoded 5' primer plus a J-beta primer mix. One entry per CDR3 protein results from TCRdb running MiXCR on the 5' RACE reads. In the table there are around 520,000 distinct CDR3 sequences, 27% of which are singletons. This sample also appeared in a second study, on T cells of mothers and their children.

The sample consisted of blood. The source of these receptors is a boy between 2 and 15 years old in good health.

The chain couples TRBV12-3 or TRBV12-4 to TRBJ2-5, with TRBD1 matching over 7 bases. V was clipped by 3 bases and J by 2 bases; unmatched bases: 9. This CDR3 has 16 amino acids. The CDR3 DNA is TGTGCCAGCAGTTTGAAGGGAAGGGACAGACAAGAGACCCAGTACTTC. Its protein is CASSLKGRDRQETQYF.

This clonotype was counted between two and nine times. V is TRBV6-4 and J is TRBJ2-6, with TRBD1 matching 10 bases. This CDR3 has 16 amino acids. V was clipped by 0 bases and J by 6 bases; unmatched bases: 2. In germline, CDR1 is MRHNA, CDR2 SNTAGT. In DNA form, the CDR3 reads TGTGCCAGCAGTGACTCGACAGGGGGCCAGGCCAACGTCCTGACTTTC. Amino acids: CASSDSTGGQANVLTF.

CDR3 region: CSVRTGGTEKLFF. In DNA, the CDR3 is TGCAGCGTTCGGACGGGGGGTACTGAAAAACTGTTTTTT. This chain joins TRBV29-1 and TRBJ1-4; possible D gene TRBD1, 5 bases. Germline V gene data show CDR1 as SQVTM and CDR2 as ANQGSEA. Trimming removed 5 bases at V and 7 bases at J, with 14 bases between. The CDR3 sequence is 13 residues long.

This clonotype was seen a few times. This rearrangement joins TRBV29-1 to TRBJ2-7, with D uncertain. Germline V gene sequence: CDR1 SQVTM, CDR2 ANQGSEA. The CDR3 has 12 residues. V lost 3 bases and J 1 base, leaving 7 bases between the germline ends. The CDR3 region has the DNA TGCAGCGTTGAGGGCATTTCCTACGAGCAGTACTTC. Protein sequence: CSVEGISYEQYF.

DNA for the CDR3: TGTGCCAGCAGTTCGGTCCAGGGGGCGATTGAAAAACTGTTTTTT. Translation: CASSSVQGAIEKLFF. The gene calls are TRBV27 and TRBJ1-4; 8 bases are shared with TRBD1. V dropped 4 bases and J dropped 7; count of bases not matched to a gene: 8. The germline V gene encodes CDR1 MNHEY and CDR2 SMNVEV (reference sequence). CDR3 length: 15 residues.

This clonotype was observed a handful of times. J is TRBJ2-7 and V is TRBV3-1, with 9 bases fitting TRBD2. V shed 0 bases and J 2 bases; nucleotides not matched to a gene: 8. Germline assignment: CDR1 LGHDT and CDR2 YNNKEL (reference sequence). The CDR3 is 17 residues long. The CDR3 here is CASSQDSFLAGTYEQYF. DNA for the CDR3: TGTGCCAGCAGCCAAGATTCCTTCCTAGCGGGGACCTACGAGCAGTACTTC.

V gene TRBV6-1 combines with J gene TRBJ2-7; maybe TRBD2 (7 bases). V shed 2 bases and J shed 2 bases, with 16 bases lying between them. CDR3 size: 16 residues. The V gene's germline CDR1 is MNHNS and CDR2 SASEGT. This CDR3 reads CASSEPRRGPTYEQYF. The CDR3, as DNA: TGTGCCAGCAGTGAACCGCGGCGGGGGCCTACCTACGAGCAGTACTTC.

The gene calls are TRBV20-1 and TRBJ2-3; 7 bases map to TRBD2. The CDR3 has 15 residues. The germline V gene encodes CDR1 DFQATT and CDR2 SNEGSKA (reference sequence). V lost 0 bases and J lost 2; bases outside the gene matches: 5. The CDR3 here is CSARDRRGFTDTQYF. DNA for the CDR3: TGCAGTGCTAGAGATCGGCGGGGGTTCACAGATACGCAGTATTTT.

The chain joins TRBV2 to TRBJ2-2, with 9 bases matching TRBD1. After removal of 4 bases from V and 6 bases from J, the junction contained 6 bases not matched to a gene. The germline V gene has CDR1 SNHLY and CDR2 FYNNEI. The CDR3 is made up of 15 amino acids. CDR3 coding DNA: TGTGCCAGCAGTGTCCCGGGACAGGGCCCCGGGGAGCTGTTTTTT. It is translated as CASSVPGQGPGELFF. The variable domain in full, with the rest retrieved from reference TRBV2 and TRBJ2-2, is EPEVTQTPSHQVTQMGQEVILRCVPISNHLYFYWYRQILGQKVEFLVSFYNNEISEKSEIFDDQFSVERPDGSNFTLKIRSTKLEDSAMYFCASSVPGQGPGELFFGEGSRLTVL.

This clonotype was seen once. The CDR3 loop reads CASGFGQGGGYTF. CDR3 nucleotides: TGTGCTAGTGGATTTGGGCAGGGAGGTGGCTACACCTTC. The chain uses TRBV12-5 and TRBJ1-2; TRBD1 is a possible D gene (5 bases). Deletions cut 6 bases from V and 7 bases from J, with 15 bases between. Germline loops: CDR1 LGHNT, CDR2 FRNRAP. The CDR3 contains 13 residues.

Of note for this clonotype: Germline and junction disagree at one end, which may indicate a read error. The chain combines TRBV29-1 with TRBJ2-7; 9 nucleotides agree with TRBD1. CDR3 size: 14 residues. Germline loops: CDR1 SQVTM, CDR2 ANQGSEA. This chain's CDR3 is CSVSGTGNLHGQHF. The CDR3 DNA reads TGCAGCGTATCCGGGACAGGGAATCTCCACGGGCAGCACTTC.

The chain couples TRBV10-3 to TRBJ1-2; TRBD1 aligns across 8 bases. The J segment lost 4 bases and the V segment lost 10 bases, leaving 5 bases of the junction unmatched. Germline V gene lookup returns CDR1 ENHRY and CDR2 SYGVKD. This CDR3 is built from 12 residues. The DNA for the CDR3 is TGTGCCACTCAGGGGGCTTTCTATGGCTACACCTTC. It translates to CATQGAFYGYTF.

This clonotype was counted between two and nine times. The V and J genes are TRBV11-2 and TRBJ1-2; D may be TRBD1 (5 bases). Trimming cost V 5 bases and J 3 bases, with 13 bases left between them. The germline V gene encodes CDR1 SGHAT and CDR2 FQNNGV. The CDR3 sequence is 14 residues long. The CDR3 DNA reads as TGTGCCAGCAGCCTCCCCGGGGGTTACTATGGCTACACCTTC. Its protein product is CASSLPGGYYGYTF.

The chain is built from TRBV20-1 and TRBJ2-7; 10 bases align to TRBD1. The CDR3 runs to 14 residues. Germline V gives CDR1 DFQATT, CDR2 SNEGSKA (reference sequence). With V trimmed by 3 bases and J by 6 bases, 8 bases remained unmatched. In DNA, the CDR3 is TGCAGTGCTAGCTCCGGGACAGGGGTCTTCGAGCAGTACTTC. Residues: CSASSGTGVFEQYF.

In its sample, this clonotype was seen a few times. This chain joins TRBV5-5 and TRBJ2-4, with unresolved D. Germline CDR1 reads SGHKS; CDR2 reads YYEKEE (reference sequence). The CDR3 loop spans 12 amino acids. V was shortened by 1 base and J by 7 bases, with 6 bases between the two germline ends. The CDR3 reads CASSLKENIQYF. DNA of the CDR3: TGTGCCAGCAGCTTGAAGGAGAACATTCAGTACTTC. Full variable domain (missing parts from reference TRBV5-5 and TRBJ2-4): DAGVTQSPTHLIKTRGQQVTLRCSPISGHKSVSWYQQVLGQGPQFIFQYYEKEERGRGNFPDRFSARQFPNYSSELNVNALLLGDSALYLCASSLKENIQYFGAGTRLSVL.

In its sample, this clonotype was seen a few times. The J gene is TRBJ1-2, the V gene TRBV25-1; possible D gene TRBD1, 5 bases. The V gene's germline CDR1 is MGHDK and CDR2 SYGVNS. The CDR3 is 16 residues long. Trimming took 4 bases from V and 0 from J, leaving 15 bases between them. The CDR3 loop reads CASSAPRQQPNYGYTF. For the CDR3, the DNA is TGTGCCAGCAGTGCCCCACGACAGCAGCCTAACTATGGCTACACCTTC.

This clonotype has just a few counts. The rearrangement joins TRBV15 to TRBJ2-5, with 10 bases identical to TRBD1. Germline trimming cut 0 bases from V and 1 base from J; bases unmatched to any gene: 8. Germline CDR1 reads LNHNV; CDR2 reads YYDKDF (reference sequence). CDR3 length equals 18 residues. In nucleotides, the CDR3 is TGTGCCACCAGCAGAGAAGGAGTGCGGGACAGGGGCCAAGAGACCCAGTACTTC. Protein product: CATSREGVRDRGQETQYF. Variable domain in full (rest from reference TRBV15 and TRBJ2-5): DAMVIQNPRYQVTQFGKPVTLSCSQTLNHNVMYWYQQKSSQAPKLLFHYYDKDFNNEADTPDNFQSRRPNTSFCFLDIRSPGLGDTAMYLCATSREGVRDRGQETQYFGPGTRLLVL.

This clonotype has only a few counts. One end of the junction is discordant with germline, which a read error may explain. This chain joins TRBV7-9 and TRBJ1-2; 7 bases are shared with TRBD1. Germline V CDR1 and CDR2: SEHNR, FQNEAQ (reference sequence). CDR3 size: 14 residues. The CDR3, as DNA: TGTGCCAGCAGCGGGGGACAGCGCCTCTATGGTTACACCTTC. The encoded protein is CASSGGQRLYGYTF.

DNA of the CDR3: TGTGCCAGCAGCGATTTGACTAGCGAGTACAATGAGCAGTTCTTC. Translation: CASSDLTSEYNEQFF. The chain carries TRBV7-3 and TRBJ2-5; 8 bases match TRBD2. The end of the DNA is better explained by TRBJ2-1, so the J call may be wrong. Germline-derived CDR1 and CDR2 are SGHTA and FQGTGA. This CDR3 has 15 amino acids.

Many counts were recorded for this clonotype. The chain joins TRBV5-5 to TRBJ2-4; 7 bases fit TRBD1. The ends lost 1 base at V and 14 bases at J; junction bases unmatched: 3. The CDR3 is 11 amino acids. Germline CDR1 SGHKS, CDR2 YYEKEE (reference sequence). The CDR3 spells CASSLTGAEYF. Here the CDR3 DNA reads TGTGCCAGCAGCTTGACAGGGGCGGAGTACTTC.

This clonotype was seen more than once but under ten times. The chain employs TRBV12-3 or TRBV12-4 and TRBJ2-5; D uncertain. V gave up 5 bases and J gave up 5 bases, with 18 bases separating them. The CDR3 is 15 residues long. CDR3 protein: CASSLTPGRTETQYF. The CDR3, as DNA: TGTGCCAGCAGTCTAACCCCCGGCCGGACGGAGACCCAGTACTTC.

The chain carries TRBV6-1 and TRBJ1-4; the D gene is possibly TRBD1 (5 bases). The germline V gene has CDR1 MNHNS and CDR2 SASEGT. CDR3 length: 15 amino acids. Trimming left V 7 bases short and J 13 bases short, with 25 bases between. The CDR3 DNA is TGTGCCAGCACAGGGCTACGGGCAGGTGGTGGTGTACTGTTTTTT. Translation gives CASTGLRAGGGVLFF.

This chain links TRBV15 with TRBJ1-2; 8 bases are shared with TRBD1. The CDR3 is 15 residues long. CDR1 LNHNV and CDR2 YYDKDF come from the germline V gene (reference sequence). Trimming took 3 bases from V and 0 from J; bases not matched to a gene: 3. CDR3 nucleotides: TGTGCCACCAGCAGCGACAGGGGAGCTAACTATGGCTACACCTTC. Translating gives CATSSDRGANYGYTF. The complete variable domain, with remaining parts taken from reference TRBV15 and TRBJ1-2, reads DAMVIQNPRYQVTQFGKPVTLSCSQTLNHNVMYWYQQKSSQAPKLLFHYYDKDFNNEADTPDNFQSRRPNTSFCFLDIRSPGLGDTAMYLCATSSDRGANYGYTFGSGTRLTVV.

The rearrangement links TRBV6-6 to TRBJ1-1; 7 positions match TRBD1. Per germline, CDR1 MNHNY and CDR2 SVGAGI (reference sequence). V gave up 4 bases and J gave up 5 bases; unmatched junction bases: 4. CDR3 length: 13 residues. CDR3 coding DNA: TGTGCCAGCAGTTTCGACAGGGAGACTGAAGCTTTCTTT. Encoded protein: CASSFDRETEAFF.

CDR3 sequence (DNA): TGTGCCACCAGTGGGACTAGCGGGGAAGAGACCCAGTACTTC. Protein product: CATSGTSGEETQYF. V usage is TRBV24-1 and J usage is TRBJ2-5; 12 bases agree with TRBD2. The junction had 0 bases not matched to a gene; V was cut back by 5 bases and J by 3 bases. Germline CDR1 is KGHDR and CDR2 is SFDVKD. There are 14 residues in the CDR3.

The chain uses TRBV6-1 and TRBJ1-1; TRBD1 might be the D (6 bases). The germline V gene encodes CDR1 MNHNS and CDR2 SASEGT. Trimming took 6 bases from V and 10 from J, leaving 21 bases between them. This CDR3 spans 14 amino acids. CDR3 residues: CASSLGHLKGGAFF. The CDR3 DNA is TGTGCCAGCAGCTTGGGACACTTGAAGGGTGGAGCTTTCTTT.

The chain is built from TRBV28 and TRBJ2-2; maybe TRBD2 (6 bases). CDR3 length equals 13 residues. The germline V gene has CDR1 MDHEN and CDR2 SYDVKM. The V gene lost 11 bases and the J gene lost 5 bases, with 15 bases spanning the gap. CDR3 residues: CAARDFTTGELFF. CDR3 coding DNA: TGTGCCGCCAGGGACTTTACAACCGGGGAGCTGTTTTTT.

The chain is built from TRBV7-9 and TRBJ2-1; D unclear. Trimming removed 5 bases from V and 0 bases from J, with 8 bases in between. CDR1 and CDR2 from the germline V gene are SEHNR and FQNEAQ (reference sequence). CDR3 length equals 14 residues. Here the CDR3 reads CASSPDPSYNEQFF. CDR3 DNA: TGTGCCAGCAGCCCCGATCCCTCCTACAATGAGCAGTTCTTC.

This clonotype was detected many times. The V gene is TRBV12-3 or TRBV12-4, the J gene TRBJ2-1; D gene unclear. This CDR3 is built from 12 residues. V lost 5 bases to trimming and J lost 3 bases, with 5 bases between them. In nucleotides, the CDR3 is TGTGCCAGCAGTCTCATCTACAATGAGCAGTTCTTC. Its protein product is CASSLIYNEQFF.

This clonotype was recorded only once. The chain recombines TRBV6-1 with TRBJ2-5; the match to TRBD1 covers 8 bases. Germline V CDR1 and CDR2: MNHNS, SASEGT. V shed 5 bases and J 7 bases; nucleotides not matched to a gene: 15. The CDR3 runs 16 residues. DNA for the CDR3: TGTGCCAGCAGTCTAGCCGGACAGGGCATCAGGGGGACCCAGTACTTC. It yields the protein CASSLAGQGIRGTQYF.

The chain uses TRBV19 and TRBJ2-5, with 8 bases lining up with TRBD2. The J call may be wrong; the DNA end is better matched by TRBJ2-1. CDR3 length: 14 residues. CDR1 is LNHDA and CDR2 is SQIVND in the germline V gene (reference sequence). The CDR3 DNA sequence: TGTGCCAGTAGTGCCGGGACTAGTTCCAATGAGCAGTTCTTC. Translating it yields CASSAGTSSNEQFF.

The J gene is TRBJ2-7, the V gene TRBV7-2; D gene ambiguous. Per the germline V gene, CDR1 is SGHTA and CDR2 is FQGNSA. This CDR3 comprises 17 residues. Trimming stripped 5 bases from V and 0 bases from J, with 20 bases between. CDR3 in amino acids: CASSHRPGPIVSYEQYF. The CDR3, as DNA: TGTGCCAGCAGCCACCGACCCGGCCCTATAGTCTCCTACGAGCAGTACTTC.